These 19 T cell receptor beta chains were sequenced from one sample in a study of neurological immune-mediated disorders. Time point noted: longitudinal time-point 2. Each CDR3 protein gets one entry after TCRdb re-called the 5' RACE reads with MiXCR. The sample lists under 50,000 distinct CDR3 sequences, under 15% occurring once. The source material was PBMCs. The receptors stem from a male donor with HTLV-1-associated myelopathy (HAM/TSP).

At least ten counts were recorded for this clonotype. The genes are TRBV20-1 and TRBJ2-3, with TRBD2 matching over 12 bases. Germline loops: CDR1 DFQATT, CDR2 SNEGSKA (reference sequence). There are 16 residues in the CDR3. The V segment lost 0 bases and the J segment 8 bases; nucleotides outside the gene matches: 9. CDR3 nucleotide sequence: TGCAGTGCTAGAGATCCCACTAGCGGGGGGATGAGTACGCAGTATTTT. Encoded protein: CSARDPTSGGMSTQYF.

There are many counts of this clonotype. The rearrangement joins TRBV20-1 to TRBJ2-7, with D unresolved. The CDR3 sequence is 14 residues long. Trimming pared 5 bases from V and 0 bases from J, leaving 14 bases between. Germline V gives CDR1 DFQATT, CDR2 SNEGSKA (reference sequence). The CDR3 loop is CSALDRVTSYEQYF. The CDR3 DNA reads TGCAGTGCTCTGGACCGAGTAACCTCCTACGAGCAGTACTTC.

This clonotype occurred once. CDR3 in DNA: TGCGCCAGCAGTGAGCTGACGAATTCCGGGACTCGAAGGTACGAGCAGTACTTC. It is translated as CASSELTNSGTRRYEQYF. The J gene is TRBJ2-7, the V gene TRBV10-2, with a weak D call TRBD2 (6 bases). CDR1 and CDR2 (germline): WSHSY, SAAADI. V was clipped by 2 bases and J by 4 bases, with 24 bases between them. The CDR3 extends over 18 amino acids.

This clonotype was seen at least ten times. The chain uses TRBV20-1 and TRBJ1-1; tentatively, D is TRBD1 (5 bases). The CDR3 extends over 13 amino acids. Germline CDR1 reads DFQATT; CDR2 reads SNEGSKA (reference sequence). V lost 5 bases and J 0 bases, leaving 10 bases between the germline ends. The CDR3 region is CSAVDRLNTEAFF. The CDR3 DNA reads as TGCAGTGCTGTTGACAGACTGAACACTGAAGCTTTCTTT.

This clonotype was seen just once. J is TRBJ2-7 and V is TRBV19; 7 bases match TRBD1. Germline V CDR1 and CDR2: LNHDA, SQIVND (reference sequence). Germline trimming cut 8 bases from V and 3 bases from J; bases unmatched to any gene: 10. The CDR3 covers 14 residues. The DNA for the CDR3 is TGTGCCAGTTCCCGTCCGGGACAGAACTACGAGCAGTACTTC. Translation gives CASSRPGQNYEQYF.

This clonotype was observed many times. The chain links TRBV3-1 to TRBJ1-2; TRBD1 agrees at 8 bases. J was trimmed by 4 bases and V by 1 base; bases with no gene match: 8. Germline CDR1 and CDR2: LGHDT and YNNKEL (reference sequence). The CDR3 covers 16 residues. CDR3 region: CASSQGGWGQVYGYTF. As DNA, the CDR3 is TGTGCCAGCAGCCAAGGGGGTTGGGGACAGGTCTATGGCTACACCTTC.

Ten or more counts support this clonotype. The genes are TRBV27 and TRBJ2-3; D may be TRBD1 (7 bases). V lost 4 bases and J lost 4, with 15 bases in between. Per the germline V gene, CDR1 is MNHEY and CDR2 is SMNVEV (reference sequence). The CDR3 is 15 residues long. The CDR3 DNA sequence: TGTGCCAGCAGTTCTTGGGGCAGGGGGGCAGATACGCAGTATTTT. Translation gives CASSSWGRGADTQYF.

This clonotype has ten or more counts. This rearrangement joins TRBV10-3 to TRBJ1-5; D is possibly TRBD1 (5 bases). Germline CDR1 reads ENHRY; CDR2 reads SYGVKD. Trimming pared 6 bases from V and 7 bases from J, leaving 13 bases between. There are 13 residues in the CDR3. The CDR3 bases are TGTGCCATCAGCAGGGAAACGGGGCAGCCCCAGCATTTT. It codes for CAISRETGQPQHF.

For this clonotype: At one end, the junction sequence differs from germline, possibly due to a read error. The chain carries TRBV12-3 or TRBV12-4 and TRBJ1-5, with 7 bases fitting TRBD1. This CDR3 has 18 amino acids. The CDR3 here is CASSRAQGPGTGNQPQHF. DNA for the CDR3: TGTGCAAGCAGTCGGGCACAGGGGCCCGGGACCGGCAATCAGCCCCAGCATTTT.

This clonotype was counted at least ten times. This rearrangement joins TRBV10-1 to TRBJ2-1; 7 positions agree with TRBD1. Looked up from germline, CDR1 is WNHNN and CDR2 is SYGVQD (reference sequence). The CDR3 is made up of 15 amino acids. V gave up 3 bases and J gave up 3 bases; unmatched junction bases: 5. The CDR3 sequence: CASSDSGQLYNEQFF. CDR3 DNA: TGCGCCAGCAGTGACTCGGGACAGCTCTACAATGAGCAGTTCTTC.

This clonotype was seen at least ten times. The chain has TRBV7-2 and TRBJ2-7; D gene uncertain. V lost 4 bases and J 12 bases, leaving 16 bases between the germline ends. The CDR3 contains 12 residues. CDR1 and CDR2 (germline): SGHTA, FQGNSA. This chain's CDR3 is CASSSLVPRTYF. As DNA, the CDR3 is TGTGCCAGCAGCTCCTTGGTCCCCAGGACGTACTTC. Combining the CDR3 with reference TRBV7-2 and TRBJ2-7 gives the whole variable domain GAGVSQSPSNKVTEKGKDVELRCDPISGHTALYWYRQSLGQGLEFLIYFQGNSAPDKSGLPSDRFSAERTGGSVSTLTIQRTQQEDSAVYLCASSSLVPRTYFGPGTRLTVT.

This clonotype showed up many times. The chain recombines TRBV15 with TRBJ2-7; the match to TRBD1 covers 9 bases. CDR1 is LNHNV, CDR2 YYDKDF, per germline (reference sequence). This CDR3 region has 15 residues. V lost 8 bases and J lost 3; bases outside the gene matches: 11. In DNA form, the CDR3 reads TGTGCCACCTCCAGGGACAGGGACTTGTACTACGAGCAGTACTTC. Its protein is CATSRDRDLYYEQYF.

This clonotype was counted only a few times. The genes are TRBV6-5 and TRBJ2-1; 13 bases agree with TRBD2. Trimming cost V 5 bases and J 3 bases; bases outside gene matches: 4. The germline CDR1 and CDR2 sequences are MNHEY and SVGAGI. The CDR3 is 16 amino acids. The CDR3 loop reads CASSGTSGDSYNEQFF. The CDR3 nucleotides are TGTGCCAGCAGTGGGACTAGCGGGGATAGCTACAATGAGCAGTTCTTC.

This clonotype was found many times. The chain joins TRBV5-1 to TRBJ2-6; no clear D. This CDR3 region has 17 residues. Trimming left V 0 bases short and J 0 bases short, with 10 bases between. Germline values: CDR1 SGHRS, CDR2 YFSETQ. CDR3 nucleotides: TGCGCCAGCAGCTTGGGACACGTAGACTCTGGGGCCAACGTCCTGACTTTC. Translated: CASSLGHVDSGANVLTF.

The table lists this clonotype with many counts. CDR3 amino acids: CSAALSEAFF. DNA for the CDR3: TGCAGCGCCGCGCTGAGTGAAGCTTTCTTT. The chain is built from TRBV29-1 and TRBJ1-1; no clear D. Germline lookup yields CDR1 SQVTM and CDR2 ANQGSEA. Trimming cost V 7 bases and J 7 bases, with 10 bases left between them. CDR3 length equals 10 residues.

The sample holds many counts of this clonotype. The chain carries TRBV5-1 and TRBJ1-1; weak D call: TRBD1 (6 bases). The germline V and J ends were trimmed by 3 bases and 4 bases, with 13 bases remaining between them. This CDR3 contains 14 residues. Looked up from germline, CDR1 is SGHRS and CDR2 is YFSETQ. The DNA of the CDR3 is TGCGCCAGCAGCTCCTCAGGGGACGGCACTGAAGCTTTCTTT. It encodes CASSSSGDGTEAFF.

The chain has TRBV7-9 and TRBJ2-1; 7 bases align to TRBD1. This CDR3 spans 13 amino acids. From germline, CDR1 is SEHNR and CDR2 FQNEAQ (reference sequence). Here the CDR3 DNA reads TGTGTCCTTATCCCTGACAGGGTGAACGAGCAGTTCTTC. As protein: CVLIPDRVNEQFF.

With respect to this clonotype: A read error may explain this, as a much larger clone is one base away. The chain links TRBV20-1 to TRBJ1-2; D not certain. The ends were cut back, 2 bases at V and 5 bases at J, with 9 bases in the middle. This CDR3 is 12 amino acids long. Germline lookup yields CDR1 DFQATT and CDR2 SNEGSKA (reference sequence). The CDR3: CSARWGEYGYTF. In nucleotides, the CDR3 is TGCAGTGCTAGATGGGGAGAATATGGCTACACCTTC.

At least ten counts were recorded for this clonotype. The J gene is TRBJ1-6, the V gene TRBV7-8, with D maybe TRBD1 (5 bases). The CDR3 extends over 16 amino acids. V shed 0 bases and J shed 11 bases, with 17 bases lying between them. Germline loops: CDR1 SGHVS, CDR2 FQNEAQ. This CDR3 reads CASSLAWTPRSAPLHF. CDR3 in DNA: TGTGCCAGCAGCTTAGCCTGGACACCGAGGTCGGCACCCCTCCACTTT. Variable domain in full (rest from reference TRBV7-8 and TRBJ1-6): GAGVSQSPRYKVAKRGQDVALRCDPISGHVSLFWYQQALGQGPEFLTYFQNEAQLDKSGLPSDRFFAERPEGSVSTLKIQRTQQEDSAVYLCASSLAWTPRSAPLHFGNGTRLTVT.